One T cell receptor (beta chain) is described in this entry. Antigen unknown. The PCR was carried out with 60 Vbeta primers and 13 Jbeta primers. Only in-frame clones appear in the TCRdb table, and some are missing; sequencing was by immunoSEQ multiplex PCR. This table holds 180,000 or so clones, roughly 79% found once. V lost 2 bases, J lost 1 base, and 4 bases stayed unmatched. Germline CDR1 is LGHNA and CDR2 is YSLEER. This CDR3 is 16 amino acids long. The sample is drawn from a study of cytomegalovirus exposure and HLA in healthy donors. Study observations and caveats: Later analysis demonstrated an association between a missense DCLRE1C variant and TCR beta V- and J-gene trimming.

The TCR was taken from a man in his fifties in good health and CMV-seropositive. Source material: PBMCs. V gene TRBV4-3 combines with J gene TRBJ2-5; 10 nucleotides agree with TRBD2. CDR3 amino acids: CASSQNSGGLQETQYF. The CDR3 bases are TGCGCCAGCAGCCAAAATAGCGGGGGGCTCCAAGAGACCCAGTACTTC.